Presented here are 23 T cell receptor beta chains from one specimen sequenced in a study of cytomegalovirus exposure and HLA in healthy donors. Primers included in the PCR were 60 Vbeta and 13 Jbeta primers. Sequencing was performed with immunoSEQ multiplex PCR; in TCRdb, only in-frame clones are kept and a portion is missing. The sample records 180,000 or so clones, 75% to 80% being singletons. The sample consisted of PBMCs. These receptor sequences come from a man in his forties or fifties in good health and CMV-seropositive.

This chain links TRBV28 with TRBJ1-2; no reliable D call. CDR1 and CDR2 from the germline V gene are MDHEN and SYDVKM. The CDR3 totals 12 residues. The V and J ends lost 5 bases and 0 bases respectively, with 4 bases between them. The CDR3 is CASSLPNYGYTF. The DNA of the CDR3 is TGTGCCAGCAGTCTCCCTAACTATGGCTACACCTTC.

This clone appeared once. The V and J genes are TRBV6-1 and TRBJ2-2, with D hard to call. From germline, CDR1 is MNHNS and CDR2 SASEGT. The CDR3 extends over 13 amino acids. The V and J ends lost 7 bases and 4 bases respectively, with 10 bases between them. This chain's CDR3 is CASKFSGTGELFF. CDR3 nucleotide sequence: TGTGCCAGCAAGTTCAGTGGCACCGGGGAGCTGTTTTTT.

This chain joins TRBV5-1 and TRBJ1-2; D unclear. Germline CDR1 reads SGHRS; CDR2 reads YFSETQ. V was clipped by 3 bases and J by 6 bases, with 15 bases between them. This CDR3 has 14 residues. The CDR3 nucleotides are TGCGCCAGCAGCTCTGACGGAGGCTGGAATGGCTACACCTTC. This translates into CASSSDGGWNGYTF.

For this clone: Relative to the germline gene, one junction end is altered; a read error may explain this. This chain uses TRBV4-3 with TRBJ1-1; a possible D gene is TRBD1 (6 bases). There are 17 residues in the CDR3. Germline-derived CDR1 and CDR2 are LGHNA and YSLEER. The CDR3 sequence is CASSPQGAAGWDTEAFF. The CDR3 DNA reads as TGCGCCAGCAGCCCACAAGGGGCCGCAGGGTGGGACACTGAGGCTTTCTTT.

This chain uses TRBV10-3 with TRBJ2-2, with 7 bases identical to TRBD2. The germline gives CDR1 ENHRY, CDR2 SYGVKD. The CDR3 spans 16 residues. V shed 7 bases and J 2 bases; nucleotides not matched to a gene: 10. CDR3 sequence (DNA): TGTGCCATCAAGGGCGAGGGACTATACAACACCGGGGAGCTGTTTTTT. Translation: CAIKGEGLYNTGELFF.

The chain recombines TRBV7-9 with TRBJ1-4; a weak D match, TRBD1 (5 bases). The CDR3 consists of 12 residues. Germline values: CDR1 SEHNR, CDR2 FQNEAQ (reference sequence). Trimming removed 4 bases at V and 12 bases at J, with 12 bases between. As DNA, the CDR3 is TGTGCCAGCAGCTCGCAAGGGGCAGAACTGTTTTTT. Translation: CASSSQGAELFF.

The gene calls are TRBV6-4 and TRBJ2-5, with D tentatively TRBD1 (6 bases). CDR3 size: 13 residues. Per germline, CDR1 MRHNA and CDR2 SNTAGT. The V and J ends lost 3 bases and 3 bases respectively, with 8 bases between them. CDR3 sequence: CASSERTEETQYF. As DNA, the CDR3 is TGTGCCAGCAGTGAGCGGACAGAAGAGACCCAGTACTTC.

The rearrangement links TRBV7-3 to TRBJ2-3; 8 positions match TRBD2. The V segment lost 5 bases and the J segment 6 bases; nucleotides outside the gene matches: 13. The CDR3 extends over 16 amino acids. Germline values: CDR1 SGHTA, CDR2 FQGTGA. The CDR3 bases are TGTGCCAGCAGCCCCCTAGCGGGCGGGCTGAGGGATACGCAGTATTTT. It translates to CASSPLAGGLRDTQYF.

V is TRBV2 and J is TRBJ2-3; 7 bases are shared with TRBD1. This CDR3 spans 14 amino acids. Trimming took 2 bases from V and 10 from J; bases not matched to a gene: 9. Germline CDR1 SNHLY, CDR2 FYNNEI. The chain's CDR3 is CASSEQGELDPQYF. The CDR3 DNA follows: TGTGCCAGCAGTGAACAGGGGGAGTTGGATCCGCAGTATTTT.

V and J are TRBV6-4 and TRBJ1-2, with 11 bases identical to TRBD1. Germline CDR1 MRHNA, CDR2 SNTAGT. The CDR3 consists of 15 residues. The V and J ends lost 5 bases and 4 bases, in that order; junction bases with no gene match: 6. CDR3 DNA: TGTGCCAGCAGTCTCGGGACAGGGGGTTTCTATGGCTACACCTTC. Its protein product is CASSLGTGGFYGYTF.

J is TRBJ1-2 and V is TRBV4-2; a weak D match, TRBD1 (6 bases). Germline values: CDR1 LGHNA, CDR2 YNFKEQ. The ends were cut back, 0 bases at V and 4 bases at J, with 9 bases in the middle. The CDR3 runs 14 residues. CDR3 region: CASSQETGLYGYTF. The CDR3, as DNA: TGTGCCAGCAGCCAAGAGACAGGTCTCTATGGCTACACCTTC.

The V and J genes are TRBV5-8 and TRBJ1-1, with a possible D match to TRBD1 (6 bases). The V gene lost 1 base and the J gene lost 5 bases, with 18 bases spanning the gap. Germline values: CDR1 SGHTS, CDR2 YDEGEE. This CDR3 region has 16 residues. The CDR3 sequence: CASSLFTGSMGTEAFF. DNA of the CDR3: TGTGCCAGCAGCTTGTTTACAGGGTCAATGGGGACTGAAGCTTTCTTT.

CDR3 in DNA: TGTGCCAGCAGCTTGGTGGGCGGGGATGAAAAACTGTTTTTT. Translating it yields CASSLVGGDEKLFF. The chain joins TRBV5-6 to TRBJ1-4; D uncertain. The V and J ends lost 0 bases and 6 bases respectively, with 9 bases between them. The CDR3 is 14 residues long. The germline V gene encodes CDR1 SGHDT and CDR2 YYEEEE. Based on the CDR3 plus reference TRBV5-6 and TRBJ1-4, the full variable domain is DAGVTQSPTHLIKTRGQQVTLRCSPKSGHDTVSWYQQALGQGPQFIFQYYEEEERQRGNFPDRFSGHQFPNYSSELNVNALLLGDSALYLCASSLVGGDEKLFFGSGTQLSVL.

The J gene is TRBJ2-7, the V gene TRBV5-6; D perhaps matches TRBD1 (5 bases). This CDR3 spans 14 amino acids. V lost 0 bases and J 1 base, leaving 8 bases between the germline ends. Germline assignment: CDR1 SGHDT and CDR2 YYEEEE. The CDR3 DNA reads TGTGCCAGCAGCTTGGACAGGATTTCCTACGAGCAGTACTTC. This gives the protein CASSLDRISYEQYF. Together with reference TRBV5-6 and TRBJ2-7, the CDR3 gives the full variable domain: DAGVTQSPTHLIKTRGQQVTLRCSPKSGHDTVSWYQQALGQGPQFIFQYYEEEERQRGNFPDRFSGHQFPNYSSELNVNALLLGDSALYLCASSLDRISYEQYFGPGTRLTVT.

The chain combines TRBV18 with TRBJ1-3, with D perhaps matching TRBD1 (5 bases). V lost 3 bases and J 0 bases, leaving 18 bases between the germline ends. Germline V lookup: CDR1 KGHSH, CDR2 LQKENI. The CDR3 has 18 residues. The CDR3 sequence: CASSPEPGREFSGNTIYF. The CDR3 DNA follows: TGTGCCAGCTCACCCGAACCGGGACGGGAGTTCTCTGGAAACACCATATATTTT.

This clone was seen only a few times. V and J are TRBV30 and TRBJ1-5; a possible D gene is TRBD1 (5 bases). The germline V gene encodes CDR1 GTSNPN and CDR2 SVGIG (reference sequence). The ends were cut back, 5 bases at V and 3 bases at J, with 14 bases in the middle. The CDR3 has 14 residues. The CDR3 DNA is TGTGCCTGGGGAGGGGCTAATAACAATCAGCCCCAGCATTTT. Translating it yields CAWGGANNNQPQHF.

V usage is TRBV2 and J usage is TRBJ2-7, with D hard to call. The V end was cut by 4 bases, the J end by 6 bases, with 4 bases between. This CDR3 is built from 10 residues. Germline loops: CDR1 SNHLY, CDR2 FYNNEI. The CDR3 loop reads CASSVSEQYF. CDR3 sequence (DNA): TGTGCCAGCAGTGTTAGCGAGCAGTACTTC.

This clone has more than one count but fewer than ten. The V call is TRBV2, the J call TRBJ2-2, with 8 positions matching TRBD1. The CDR3 is made up of 14 amino acids. With V trimmed by 5 bases and J by 10 bases, 9 bases remained unmatched. CDR1 is SNHLY, CDR2 FYNNEI, per germline. The CDR3 DNA reads as TGTGCCAGCAGTTCTGGACAGGGTAGAACGGAGCTGTTTTTT. Residues: CASSSGQGRTELFF.

This clone was counted only a few times. The CDR3 spells CASSLGQGYGQPQHF. The CDR3 nucleotides are TGTGCCAGCAGCTTAGGGCAGGGCTACGGGCAGCCCCAGCATTTT. The chain combines TRBV7-9 with TRBJ1-5; D is perhaps TRBD1 (5 bases). V lost 1 base and J 7 bases, leaving 14 bases between the germline ends. CDR3 size: 15 residues. Germline V lookup: CDR1 SEHNR, CDR2 FQNEAQ (reference sequence).

This chain links TRBV28 with TRBJ2-5; 9 bases match TRBD2. The CDR3 is 18 amino acids. Germline trimming cut 5 bases from V and 0 bases from J; bases unmatched to any gene: 13. Germline V gene lookup returns CDR1 MDHEN and CDR2 SYDVKM. The CDR3 reads CASSGRLAGMGYQETQYF. The CDR3 DNA reads as TGTGCCAGCAGTGGCCGCCTAGCGGGGATGGGATACCAAGAGACCCAGTACTTC.

J is TRBJ2-7 and V is TRBV9, with D possibly TRBD1 on 7 matching bases. Germline CDR1 and CDR2: SGDLS and YYNGEE. This CDR3 spans 15 amino acids. V lost 3 bases and J lost 5, with 18 bases in between. The CDR3 protein is CASSASGTAGDEQYF. The CDR3 nucleotides are TGTGCCAGCAGCGCTTCCGGGACAGCGGGCGACGAGCAGTACTTC.

V is TRBV18 and J is TRBJ2-4, with D possibly TRBD2 on 5 matching bases. Germline CDR1 is KGHSH and CDR2 is LQKENI. V was shortened by 4 bases and J by 3 bases, with 13 bases between the two germline ends. The CDR3 has 15 residues. CDR3 bases: TGTGCCAGCTCACGAGGGCAGGATGGCAAAAACATTCAGTACTTC. Translation gives CASSRGQDGKNIQYF.

This chain joins TRBV2 and TRBJ1-6; 7 bases fit TRBD1. The germline CDR1 and CDR2 sequences are SNHLY and FYNNEI. The CDR3 length is 15 residues. V shed 5 bases, J shed 6 bases, and the junction held 7 bases outside the gene matches. This chain's CDR3 is CASSTRDRFNSPLHF. In DNA form, the CDR3 reads TGTGCCAGCAGTACCCGGGACAGATTTAATTCACCCCTCCACTTT.